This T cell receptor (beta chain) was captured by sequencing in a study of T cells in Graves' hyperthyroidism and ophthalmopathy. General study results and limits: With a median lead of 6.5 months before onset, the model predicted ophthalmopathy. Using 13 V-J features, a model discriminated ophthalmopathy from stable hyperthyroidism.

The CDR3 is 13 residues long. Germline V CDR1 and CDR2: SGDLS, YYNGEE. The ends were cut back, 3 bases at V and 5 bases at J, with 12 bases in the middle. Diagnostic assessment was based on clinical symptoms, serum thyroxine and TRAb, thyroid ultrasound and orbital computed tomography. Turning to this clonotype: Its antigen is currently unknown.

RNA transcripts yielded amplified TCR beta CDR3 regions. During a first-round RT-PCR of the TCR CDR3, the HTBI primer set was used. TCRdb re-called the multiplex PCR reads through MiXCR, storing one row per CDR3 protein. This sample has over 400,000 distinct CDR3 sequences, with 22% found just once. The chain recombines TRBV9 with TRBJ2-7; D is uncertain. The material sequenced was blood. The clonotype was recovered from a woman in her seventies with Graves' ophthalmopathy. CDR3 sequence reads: CASSGGPQDEQYF. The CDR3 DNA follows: TGTGCCAGCAGCGGCGGACCGCAGGACGAGCAGTACTTC.